The entry below gives a single TCR beta chain sequence along with its context. Only CD45RO-negative cells positively selected for CCR7 counted as naive CD8 cells, so terminally differentiated effector memory CD45RA+ cells were excluded. Assay: immunoSEQ multiplex PCR; the TCRdb copy retains only in-frame clones and omits some. The table has about 1,800,000 clones, about 94% seen once; the top ten hold roughly 1.2%. The sample comes from a study of shared clonotypes between healthy human individuals. The sequence was collected from a man between 18 and 29 years old in good health. Sequenced material: naive CD8+ T cells sorted from blood.

In DNA form, the CDR3 reads TGTGCCAGCAGCCCGGTTAGAGGGAAACAGACCTACGAGCAGTACTTC. This codes for CASSPVRGKQTYEQYF. The rearrangement uses TRBV7-9 and TRBJ2-7; maybe TRBD2 (5 bases). V was pared by 5 bases and J by 2 bases, with 19 bases between. The length of the CDR3 is 16 residues. Per the germline V gene, CDR1 is SEHNR and CDR2 is FQNEAQ (reference sequence).